The 21 T cell receptor beta chains presented below share a single source sample, sequenced in a study of shared clonotypes between healthy human individuals. The repertoire was sequenced with immunoSEQ multiplex PCR; TCRdb's copy has only in-frame clones and lacks some. The sample has 1 million to 1.3 million clones, roughly 74% seen once; the top ten hold 0.5% to 0.65%. The sequenced sample was memory CD4+ T cells from PBMCs. Subset given: CD45RA-negative fraction. These receptors all stem from a man between 18 and 29 years old in good health. Some clones in this sample may be carry-over from other donors' samples.

This chain uses TRBV29-1 with TRBJ2-2; TRBD1 matches at 8 bases. The CDR3 spans 13 residues. Germline CDR1 is SQVTM and CDR2 is ANQGSEA. V lost 4 bases and J lost 7; bases outside the gene matches: 5. The chain's CDR3 is CSVGTGLVGELFF. The CDR3 nucleotides are TGCAGCGTTGGGACAGGGTTAGTCGGGGAGCTGTTTTTT.

This clone came up once. For the CDR3, the DNA is TGTGCCAGCGGTTCTTCCTCCTCCTACGAGCAGTACTTC. Residues: CASGSSSSYEQYF. The rearrangement links TRBV6-5 to TRBJ2-5, with unresolved D. The DNA end is a closer match to TRBJ2-7, so the J assignment may be wrong. This CDR3 has 13 amino acids. Germline values: CDR1 MNHEY, CDR2 SVGAGI.

V gene TRBV27 combines with J gene TRBJ2-7; 8 nucleotides match TRBD1. Germline CDR1 is MNHEY and CDR2 is SMNVEV (reference sequence). CDR3 length equals 16 residues. J lost 4 bases, V lost 5 bases, and 13 bases had no gene match. The CDR3 protein is CASSTLTGVASYEQYF. In DNA form, the CDR3 reads TGTGCCAGCAGTACCTTGACAGGGGTGGCCTCGTACGAGCAGTACTTC.

This clone came up a few times. This CDR3 reads CASRVSEETQYF. The CDR3 nucleotides are TGTGCCAGCCGCGTATCGGAGGAGACCCAGTACTTC. The rearrangement joins TRBV2 to TRBJ2-5, with D unclear. V shed 8 bases and J shed 5 bases, with 12 bases lying between them. The CDR3 is 12 amino acids. Looked up from germline, CDR1 is SNHLY and CDR2 is FYNNEI.

The chain links TRBV1 to TRBJ2-3; the table's D call TRBD2 went unverified against the DNA. TRBV1 is noted as a pseudogene. The CDR3 runs to 16 residues. CDR3 region: CTSSQLGLADTDTQYF. CDR3 coding DNA: TGCACCAGCAGCCAGCTAGGACTAGCGGACACAGATACGCAGTATTTT.

This chain uses TRBV30 with TRBJ1-3; D perhaps matches TRBD1 (5 bases). CDR3 size: 13 residues. Germline loops: CDR1 GTSNPN, CDR2 SVGIG (reference sequence). The V end was cut by 7 bases, the J end by 0 bases, with 10 bases between. CDR3 residues: CASLTASGNTIYF. The CDR3 coding sequence is TGTGCCTCTCTGACAGCCTCTGGAAACACCATATATTTT.

The genes are TRBV5-1 and TRBJ2-3; D gene ambiguous. Germline CDR1 and CDR2: SGHRS and YFSETQ. V lost 0 bases to trimming and J lost 1 base, with 6 bases between them. The CDR3 is 14 residues long. The CDR3 sequence is CASSLGWGTDTQYF. The CDR3 region has the DNA TGCGCCAGCAGCTTGGGTTGGGGCACAGATACGCAGTATTTT.

The chain recombines TRBV7-8 with TRBJ1-1; D remains ambiguous. The CDR3 runs to 16 residues. Germline CDR1 is SGHVS and CDR2 is FQNEAQ. Trimming took 3 bases from V and 0 from J, leaving 14 bases between them. The CDR3 DNA reads as TGTGCCAGCAGCTTTAGATTCGGTGGGGTGAACACTGAAGCTTTCTTT. Its protein product is CASSFRFGGVNTEAFF.

The chain links TRBV18 to TRBJ2-7; 13 nucleotides match TRBD2. CDR1 is KGHSH, CDR2 LQKENI, per germline. This CDR3 has 15 residues. V dropped 5 bases and J dropped 6; count of bases not matched to a gene: 7. CDR3 region: CASSTGLAGSLEQYF. CDR3 in DNA: TGTGCCAGCTCAACGGGACTAGCGGGATCTCTCGAGCAGTACTTC.

The chain recombines TRBV18 with TRBJ1-2; D may be TRBD1 (6 bases). The CDR3 has 18 residues. The ends were cut back, 2 bases at V and 0 bases at J, with 19 bases in the middle. Germline CDR1 and CDR2: KGHSH and LQKENI. The CDR3 region has the DNA TGTGCCAGCTCACCATGGACAGTCGGGACGTCTCCTAACTATGGCTACACCTTC. This gives the protein CASSPWTVGTSPNYGYTF. Combining the CDR3 with reference TRBV18 and TRBJ1-2 gives the whole variable domain NAGVMQNPRHLVRRRGQEARLRCSPMKGHSHVYWYRQLPEEGLKFMVYLQKENIIDESGMPKERFSAEFPKEGPSILRIQQVVRGDSAAYFCASSPWTVGTSPNYGYTFGSGTRLTVV.

The chain recombines TRBV6-5 with TRBJ2-7, with D possibly being TRBD1 or TRBD2 (5 bases each). The germline V gene encodes CDR1 MNHEY and CDR2 SVGAGI. V was trimmed by 6 bases and J by 4 bases, leaving 19 bases between them. CDR3 length: 15 amino acids. CDR3 sequence: CASSRDPRAYYEQYF. DNA of the CDR3: TGTGCCAGCAGCCGGGACCCCCGGGCATATTACGAGCAGTACTTC.

This clone was found once. One junction end disagrees with the germline gene, perhaps due to a read error. The chain employs TRBV30 and TRBJ1-6; 7 bases line up with TRBD1. The CDR3 is 13 residues long. Germline V gene sequence: CDR1 GTSNPN, CDR2 SVGIG (reference sequence). This CDR3 is CTWRRQGNSPLHF. For the CDR3, the DNA is TGTACCTGGAGACGACAGGGTAATTCACCCCTCCACTTT.

This chain links TRBV5-5 with TRBJ1-5, with D tentatively TRBD1 (6 bases). With 4 bases removed from V and 2 bases from J, the gap between germline ends came to 22 bases. The V gene's germline CDR1 is SGHKS and CDR2 YYEKEE (reference sequence). The length of the CDR3 is 18 residues. CDR3 bases: TGTGCCAGCAGCGCGACCCTCCAGGGGTCTCGGGGCAATCAGCCCCAGCATTTT. It yields the protein CASSATLQGSRGNQPQHF.

The V gene is TRBV30, the J gene TRBJ2-1; 8 nucleotides match TRBD2. Germline-derived CDR1 and CDR2 are GTSNPN and SVGIG (reference sequence). This CDR3 has 13 amino acids. Trimming cost V 2 bases and J 9 bases; bases outside gene matches: 6. DNA for the CDR3: TGTGCCTGGAGTACCGGGACTAGAGCTGAGCAGTTCTTC. As protein: CAWSTGTRAEQFF.

In its sample, this clone was seen a few times. CDR3 sequence reads: CASQTDRTAGLHF. The CDR3 DNA is TGTGCCAGTCAAACCGACCGGACAGCGGGCCTCCACTTT. The chain recombines TRBV2 with TRBJ1-6; D may be TRBD1 (6 bases). Germline CDR1 and CDR2: SNHLY and FYNNEI. The CDR3 is 13 residues long. V was cut by 9 bases and J by 15 bases, with 21 bases left in between.

The rearrangement links TRBV29-1 to TRBJ2-2; the D gene is possibly TRBD1 (6 bases). Trimming stripped 6 bases from V and 2 bases from J, with 13 bases between. This CDR3 contains 14 residues. Germline V lookup: CDR1 SQVTM, CDR2 ANQGSEA. CDR3 DNA sequence: TGCAGCGTGACCGGGACACTTAACACCGGGGAGCTGTTTTTT. Its translation: CSVTGTLNTGELFF.

The chain combines TRBV2 with TRBJ1-2; D gene unclear. The CDR3 has 12 amino acids. The germline V gene encodes CDR1 SNHLY and CDR2 FYNNEI. The ends were cut back, 1 base at V and 7 bases at J, with 7 bases in the middle. The CDR3 protein is CASSEDYGGYTF. CDR3 sequence (DNA): TGTGCCAGCAGTGAAGATTACGGTGGCTACACCTTC.

The chain uses TRBV6-1 and TRBJ1-2; no firm D call. The CDR3 is 17 residues long. CDR1 is MNHNS, CDR2 SASEGT, per germline. V lost 2 bases and J lost 3, with 19 bases in between. CDR3 sequence: CASSELDWRNWDYGYTF. CDR3 nucleotides: TGTGCCAGCAGTGAATTGGACTGGAGGAACTGGGACTATGGCTACACCTTC.

This clone occurred many times. The chain has TRBV11-3 and TRBJ2-1; D gene unclear. V was cut by 6 bases and J by 4 bases, with 13 bases left in between. CDR3 size: 14 residues. Germline values: CDR1 SGHNT, CDR2 YENEEA. Here the CDR3 DNA reads TGTGCCAGCAGTGAGGCTCGTGGGTACAATGAGCAGTTCTTC. Protein product: CASSEARGYNEQFF. The full variable domain, completed using reference TRBV11-3 and TRBJ2-1, is EAGVVQSPRYKIIEKKQPVAFWCNPISGHNTLYWYLQNLGQGPELLIRYENEEAVDDSQLPKDRFSAERLKGVDSTLKIQPAELGDSAVYLCASSEARGYNEQFFGPGTRLTVL.

J is TRBJ1-1 and V is TRBV9; weak D call: TRBD1 (5 bases). Trimming left V 2 bases short and J 1 base short, with 21 bases between. Looked up from germline, CDR1 is SGDLS and CDR2 is YYNGEE. The CDR3 covers 18 residues. CDR3 sequence reads: CASSVVDSRSGRNTEAFF. CDR3 DNA sequence: TGTGCCAGCAGCGTTGTTGACTCCCGTTCAGGGCGGAACACTGAAGCTTTCTTT.

This chain uses TRBV5-1 with TRBJ2-1; D is unresolved. Germline V CDR1 and CDR2: SGHRS, YFSETQ. The CDR3 runs 14 residues. Trimming removed 0 bases from V and 9 bases from J, with 13 bases in between. This CDR3 reads CASSLDLGYLEQFF. As DNA, the CDR3 is TGCGCCAGCAGCTTGGATTTGGGGTATCTTGAGCAGTTCTTC.